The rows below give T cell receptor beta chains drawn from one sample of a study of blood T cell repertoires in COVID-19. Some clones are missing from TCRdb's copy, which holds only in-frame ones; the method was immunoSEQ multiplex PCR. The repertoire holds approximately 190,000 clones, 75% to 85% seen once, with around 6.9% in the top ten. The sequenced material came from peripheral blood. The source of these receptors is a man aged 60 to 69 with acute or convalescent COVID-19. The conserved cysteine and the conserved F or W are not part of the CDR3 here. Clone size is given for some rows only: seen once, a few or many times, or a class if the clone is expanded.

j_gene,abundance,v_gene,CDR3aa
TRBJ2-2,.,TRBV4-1,ASSQGVTVNTGELF
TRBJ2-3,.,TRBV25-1,ASSAILMRTQY
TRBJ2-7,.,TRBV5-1,ASSLGGLAHEQY
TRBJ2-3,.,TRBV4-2,ASSQADSASTDTQY
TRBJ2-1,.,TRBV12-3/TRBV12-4,ASLNDNNEQF
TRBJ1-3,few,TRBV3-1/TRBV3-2,ASSPKAPGQYGNTIY
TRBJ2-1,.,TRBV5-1,ASSPRTSGRYNEQF
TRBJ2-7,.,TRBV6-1,ASRGGASYEQY
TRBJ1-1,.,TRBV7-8,ASSLVAEMNTEAF
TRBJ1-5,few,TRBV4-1,ASSQQAGQPQH
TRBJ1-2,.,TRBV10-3,AISGTGVNYGYT
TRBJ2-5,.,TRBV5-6,ASSLMGQGVGETQY
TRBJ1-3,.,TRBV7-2,ASSPSGGKGNTIY
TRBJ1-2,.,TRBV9,ASSTNRDSRANYGYT
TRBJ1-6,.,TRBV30,AWDRDNSPLH
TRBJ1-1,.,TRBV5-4,ASSLETGANTEAF
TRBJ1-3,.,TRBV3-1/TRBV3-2,ASSQVNSGSGNTIY
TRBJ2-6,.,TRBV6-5,ASSVTGSGANVLT
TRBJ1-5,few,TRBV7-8,ASRSPGQGNQPQH
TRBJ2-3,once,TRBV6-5,ASSPGQGVSDTQY
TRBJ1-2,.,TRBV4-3,ASSPRQGNYGYT
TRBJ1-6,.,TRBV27,ASSLLNSPLH
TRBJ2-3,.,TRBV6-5,ASLSGGSTDTQY
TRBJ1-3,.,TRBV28,ASSSTDDSGNTIY
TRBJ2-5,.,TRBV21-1,ASRQGQETQY
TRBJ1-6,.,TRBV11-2,ASSLGQTNSPLH
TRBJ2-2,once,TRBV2,ASRWELRDTGELF
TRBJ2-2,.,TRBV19,ASNPGTGLFANTGELF
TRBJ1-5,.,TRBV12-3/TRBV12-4,ASSLYSNQPQH
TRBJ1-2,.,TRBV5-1,ASSYGGNYGYT
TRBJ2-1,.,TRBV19,ASSIGTSANEQF
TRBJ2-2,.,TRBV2,ASRVVSTGELF
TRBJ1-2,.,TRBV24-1,ATSDMGRGRPYGYT
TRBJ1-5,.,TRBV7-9,ASSAGGQPQH
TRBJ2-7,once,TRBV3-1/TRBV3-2,ASSQVTLQTYEQY
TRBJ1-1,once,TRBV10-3,AISESGQNTEAF
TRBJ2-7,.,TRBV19,ASSFSKGGAGEQY
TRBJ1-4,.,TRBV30,AWSVQINEKLF
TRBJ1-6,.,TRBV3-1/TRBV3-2,ASSLQRGSPLH
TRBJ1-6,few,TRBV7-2,ASSLASLNSPLH
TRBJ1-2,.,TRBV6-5,ASSYSTGTYGYT
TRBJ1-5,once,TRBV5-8,ASSPRVYSYSNQPQH
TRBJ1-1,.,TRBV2,ASSRDTEAF
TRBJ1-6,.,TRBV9,ASSAQGFSGSPLH
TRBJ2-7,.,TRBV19,ASSDGQGIYEQY
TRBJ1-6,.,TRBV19,ASSIGQQAPLH
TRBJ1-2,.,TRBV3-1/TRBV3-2,ASSHQSAGHANYGYT
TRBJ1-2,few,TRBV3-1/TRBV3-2,ASSQDSRRVYGYT
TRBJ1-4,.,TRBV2,ASSSQELGVYEKLF
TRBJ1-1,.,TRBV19,ASSLGQGVTEAF